The T cell receptor beta chain described here comes from a study of blood T cell repertoires in COVID-19 (dated by TCRdb to the early 2020s). With respect to the entire study: The collaborator samples originated in the United States, Italy and Spain and spanned the acute and convalescent phases of COVID-19. The material from the prospective study consisted of cDNA or gDNA derived from T cells, B-cell-depleted T cells, or PBMCs. Where available, HLA class I and class II types were taken from metadata supplied by the sample provider and were not determined by assay-based typing. The repertoires were made available in a free public database intended to serve as a resource for research on the immune response to SARS-CoV-2. The samples were drawn from two sources: the first 160 participants of the ongoing ImmuneRACE study, and 1,200 or so subjects contributed by 6 global collaborators. Sample metadata almost always included a de-identified subject ID, COVID-19 status, age in years and sex. Deeply sampled blood TCRbeta repertoires from subjects exposed to, actively infected with, or recovered from COVID-19 were included in the dataset.

The germline V gene (reference sequence) specifies LNHDA as CDR1 and SQIVND as CDR2. The CDR3 numbers 15 residues from cysteine through phenylalanine. Of all the DNA, just the CDR3 is kept, 45 bases in frame from base 1. Trimmed from V: 6 bases; trimmed from J: 6 bases; junction bases lacking a gene match: 12. TCRbeta CDR3 regions were amplified from genomic DNA by means of the immunoSEQ Assay, a bias-controlled multiplex PCR. Turning to the authors' computational methods: Within the assay, amplification of reference gene primers was used to estimate how many nucleated cells each sample contained. To quantify the absolute abundance of each unique TCRbeta CDR3 rearrangement, sequence reads were collapsed and filtered. For each sample, productive Simpson clonality was calculated by taking the square root of Simpson's diversity index across productive rearrangements. Entries here come from immuneACCESS through TCRdb and include only in-frame sequences with V and J called. Some clones fail to appear in such tables; in the studies checked, an unresolved V gene covers under half of the shortfall, and the cause of the remainder is unknown. Clone size and the V and J calls come from that table; the DNA yielded D and trimming. A total of 200,000 to 250,000 clones appear in this sample, 82% of them only once. The top ten clones comprise 3% to 4% of the sample.

In regard to this clone: Its recognized antigen is unknown. Base qualities are missing; no much larger clone stands one base away.

On the study overall, not on this receptor specifically: Clinical and demographic metadata were provided uncurated, with the amount varying by source and participant.

Participants in the prospective study were enrolled through a virtual design, were aged roughly 18 to 100 years, and lived in 24 United States geographic areas. In the prospective study, participants were assigned to cohorts based on the clinical history participants reported in a screening survey and a study questionnaire. For ImmuneRACE Cohort 3, a participant was defined as recovered based on two consecutive negative NP/OP PCR tests, clearance by a healthcare professional, or resolution of symptoms. In the prospective study, mobile phlebotomists collected whole blood, serum and a nasopharyngeal or oropharyngeal swab from each participant. Prospective study participants could optionally give additional blood draws and questionnaires over an approximately 2-month period. Before DNA extraction, blood samples from the prospective study were shipped at room temperature or frozen.

This receptor was obtained from a woman in her fifties or sixties who had recovered from COVID-19. The sequenced sample consisted of PBMCs or T cells enriched from blood (not recorded which). This receptor chain uses TRBV19 and TRBJ2-7, with TRBD1 identical over 9 junction bases. The DNA reads TGTGCCAGTAGCTCCTACGGGACAGGGAAAATCGAGCAGTACTTC. This sequence encodes CASSSYGTGKIEQYF. With the portions outside the CDR3 filled from the reference TRBV19 and TRBJ2-7 genes, the complete variable region becomes DGGITQSPKYLFRKEGQNVTLSCEQNLNHDAMYWYRQDPGQGLRLIYYSQIVNDFQKGDIAEGYSVSREKKESFPLTVTSAQKNPTAFYLCASSSYGTGKIEQYFGPGTRLTVT.